This T cell receptor (beta chain) was captured in a study of CD8 T cells in ankylosing spondylitis. Study conclusions and caveats: In synovial fluid and blood from reactive arthritis, some motif variants were previously reported. Within ankylosing spondylitis blood, a TCR beta motif made up of roughly eight highly homologous variants appeared to be characteristic. Reportedly, significant enrichment of disease-linked clones occurred in matched ankylosing spondylitis synovial fluid.

Germline loops: CDR1 SEHNR, CDR2 FQNEAQ (reference sequence). The CDR3 extends over 13 amino acids. Trimming shortened V by 5 bases and J by 6 bases, and 14 bases separated the two germline ends. This clonotype appeared many times. Its target is unknown. For TCR beta, libraries came from quantitative 5'-RACE with molecular barcodes. TCRdb processed the 5' RACE reads anew with MiXCR; each CDR3 protein has one entry. Of 200,000 to 300,000 distinct CDR3 sequences in the sample, about 24% were seen once. The TCR was taken from a male donor with ankylosing spondylitis or in good health (not recorded which). The V call is TRBV7-9, the J call TRBJ2-7; tentative D call: TRBD1 (6 bases). The specimen was blood, either unsorted or a sorted T cell fraction (not recorded which). CDR3 in DNA: TGTGCCAGCAGCGCCTTACAGGGTGGCGAGCAGTACTTC. Protein sequence: CASSALQGGEQYF.